These 22 T cell receptor beta chains originate from one sample sequenced in a study of patients and donors after allogeneic stem cell transplantation. From the RT-PCR reads, TCRdb called clonotypes with MiXCR, one entry per CDR3 protein. The table lists about a million distinct CDR3 sequences, over 15% of them singletons. Specimen: blood, either unsorted or a sorted T cell fraction (not recorded which). The receptors were sampled from a human donor who was either an allogeneic HSCT recipient or a stem cell or donor lymphocyte infusion donor (not recorded which). It is not recorded whose cells these are; they may come from a transplant donor.

This chain connects TRBV30 to TRBJ2-7, with no clear D. The ends were cut back, 1 base at V and 2 bases at J, with 9 bases in the middle. Germline V gene sequence: CDR1 GTSNPN, CDR2 SVGIG (reference sequence). CDR3 size: 13 residues. The CDR3 bases are TGTGCCTGGAGTGAAGACTCACCCTACGAGCAGTACTTC. Translated, it gives CAWSEDSPYEQYF.

This chain connects TRBV5-1 to TRBJ1-5, with a tentative D call TRBD1 (6 bases). The CDR3 consists of 17 residues. CDR1 is SGHRS and CDR2 is YFSETQ in the germline V gene. Trimming pared 4 bases from V and 4 bases from J, leaving 21 bases between. CDR3 in amino acids: CASSPNGDRDKNQPQHF. The DNA for the CDR3 is TGCGCCAGCAGCCCCAATGGGGACCGGGACAAAAATCAGCCCCAGCATTTT.

The rearrangement links TRBV5-4 to TRBJ2-1, with 8 bases that match TRBD2. CDR1 and CDR2 from the germline V gene are SGHNT and YYREEE (reference sequence). The CDR3 is 14 residues long. J was trimmed by 6 bases and V by 2 bases; bases with no gene match: 4. The CDR3 protein is CASSFTGTSNEQFF. CDR3 DNA sequence: TGTGCCAGCAGCTTCACCGGGACTAGCAATGAGCAGTTCTTC. The whole variable domain, filled in from reference TRBV5-4 and TRBJ2-1, reads ETGVTQSPTHLIKTRGQQVTLRCSSQSGHNTVSWYQQALGQGPQFIFQYYREEENGRGNFPPRFSGLQFPNYSSELNVNALELDDSALYLCASSFTGTSNEQFFGPGTRLTVL.

This sequence joins TRBV6-1 and TRBJ1-2, with a weak D call TRBD1 (5 bases). This CDR3 has 15 amino acids. Germline CDR1 reads MNHNS; CDR2 reads SASEGT. Trimming stripped 4 bases from V and 2 bases from J, with 14 bases between. The CDR3 sequence is CASSGGTSRNYGYTF. The CDR3 nucleotides are TGTGCCAGCAGTGGAGGGACCAGCCGCAACTATGGCTACACCTTC.

This rearrangement joins TRBV5-1 to TRBJ2-3, with D uncertain. Germline V gene lookup returns CDR1 SGHRS and CDR2 YFSETQ. CDR3 length: 14 residues. With 1 base removed from V and 4 bases from J, the gap between germline ends came to 10 bases. The CDR3 DNA follows: TGCGCCAGCAGCTTGTCTGGGCTCCCAGATACGCAGTATTTT. This sequence encodes CASSLSGLPDTQYF.

CDR3 coding DNA: TGTGCCAGCAGCGTCGACCCGCCTGGTCGGACTGATACGCAGTATTTT. Protein product: CASSVDPPGRTDTQYF. The chain recombines TRBV9 with TRBJ2-3, with a possible D match to TRBD2 (5 bases). The CDR3 consists of 16 residues. Germline V gene data show CDR1 as SGDLS and CDR2 as YYNGEE. Deletions cut 2 bases from V and 6 bases from J, with 19 bases between.

The chain uses TRBV20-1 and TRBJ2-3; 10 bases match TRBD2. The V gene end was trimmed by 5 bases and the J gene end by 2 bases; junction bases not matched to a gene: 10. This CDR3 is built from 16 residues. The germline CDR1 and CDR2 sequences are DFQATT and SNEGSKA (reference sequence). The chain's CDR3 is CSAPLRLAGFTDTQYF. The DNA of the CDR3 is TGCAGTGCTCCCCTAAGACTAGCGGGCTTCACAGATACGCAGTATTTT.

Only a few counts were recorded for this clonotype. CDR3 coding DNA: TGTGCCAGCAGCATAACAGGGTCACTCTCTGGAAACACCATATATTTT. Its protein product is CASSITGSLSGNTIYF. V and J are TRBV28 and TRBJ1-3, with D perhaps matching TRBD1 (6 bases). Germline V gives CDR1 MDHEN, CDR2 SYDVKM. V dropped 6 bases and J dropped 0 bases, with 15 bases sitting between them. This CDR3 has 16 residues.

The chain combines TRBV20-1 with TRBJ1-6; D is uncertain. V lost 0 bases to trimming and J lost 9 bases, with 12 bases between them. Germline CDR1 is DFQATT and CDR2 is SNEGSKA (reference sequence). The CDR3 is 14 amino acids. This CDR3 is CSARDRTVISPLHF. In nucleotides, the CDR3 is TGCAGTGCTAGAGATCGGACGGTGATTTCACCCCTCCACTTT.

This clonotype was seen a handful of times. The chain joins TRBV12-3 or TRBV12-4 to TRBJ2-3; D is ambiguous. Between the trimmed V and J ends, which lost 6 bases and 8 bases, there was a span of 15 bases. There are 13 residues in the CDR3. In DNA form, the CDR3 reads TGTGCCAGCAGCTACAAGCCCCCCCTTACGCAGTATTTT. Translation gives CASSYKPPLTQYF.

This clonotype was found a few times. This sequence joins TRBV29-1 and TRBJ1-1, with D perhaps TRBD1 (6 bases). CDR1 SQVTM and CDR2 ANQGSEA come from the germline V gene. CDR3 length: 12 amino acids. The CDR3 region is CSSDDKQGEAFF. CDR3 in DNA: TGCAGTTCTGATGATAAGCAGGGGGAAGCTTTCTTT.

This clonotype was recorded at least ten times. The rearrangement uses TRBV7-8 and TRBJ1-1, with TRBD1 matching 8 bases. Germline loops: CDR1 SGHVS, CDR2 FQNEAQ. This CDR3 contains 15 residues. The J segment lost 0 bases and the V segment lost 3 bases, leaving 3 bases of the junction unmatched. CDR3 protein: CASSFRTGMNTEAFF. DNA for the CDR3: TGTGCCAGCAGCTTTCGGACAGGGATGAACACTGAAGCTTTCTTT.

V and J are TRBV12-3 or TRBV12-4 and TRBJ2-7; 7 positions match TRBD1. Unmatched junction bases numbered 17, after V lost 3 bases and J lost 3 bases. The length of the CDR3 is 18 residues. The CDR3 reads CASSFTYSGTDFFYEQYF. CDR3 coding DNA: TGTGCCAGCAGTTTTACGTATTCCGGGACAGATTTTTTCTACGAGCAGTACTTC.

This clonotype was detected a few times. This chain uses TRBV3-1 with TRBJ2-7, with TRBD2 identical over 10 bases. The germline CDR1 and CDR2 sequences are LGHDT and YNNKEL (reference sequence). V was clipped by 0 bases and J by 6 bases; unmatched bases: 5. This CDR3 is built from 15 residues. CDR3 sequence reads: CASSQDLAGAREQYF. The CDR3 DNA is TGTGCCAGCAGCCAAGATCTAGCGGGGGCTCGCGAGCAGTACTTC.

This rearrangement joins TRBV7-9 to TRBJ1-3; no clear D gene. Per the germline V gene, CDR1 is SEHNR and CDR2 is FQNEAQ (reference sequence). The ends were cut back, 0 bases at V and 2 bases at J, with 8 bases in the middle. The length of the CDR3 is 15 residues. The CDR3 DNA follows: TGTGCCAGCAGCTTAGCGATGGGCGCTGGAAACACCATATATTTT. Encoded protein: CASSLAMGAGNTIYF.

This clonotype has more than one count but fewer than ten. The rearrangement joins TRBV4-2 to TRBJ2-3; D unclear. Germline V gives CDR1 LGHNA, CDR2 YNFKEQ. The CDR3 totals 14 residues. Trimming pared 4 bases from V and 0 bases from J, leaving 8 bases between. The CDR3 sequence is CASSPRESTDTQYF. The CDR3, as DNA: TGTGCCAGCAGCCCCCGAGAAAGCACAGATACGCAGTATTTT.

The V call is TRBV2, the J call TRBJ1-4; 7 nucleotides agree with TRBD1. Germline values: CDR1 SNHLY, CDR2 FYNNEI. Unmatched junction bases numbered 2, after V lost 6 bases and J lost 4 bases. The CDR3 totals 13 residues. The CDR3 DNA is TGTGCCAGCAGGAGACAGGGTAATGAAAAACTGTTTTTT. It codes for CASRRQGNEKLFF.

The sample holds a few counts of this clonotype. This sequence joins TRBV29-1 and TRBJ1-2, with TRBD1 identical over 12 bases. The V segment lost 6 bases and the J segment 2 bases; nucleotides outside the gene matches: 10. This CDR3 has 16 residues. Germline CDR1 SQVTM, CDR2 ANQGSEA. The CDR3 protein is CSVEGQGAASNYGYTF. The CDR3 coding sequence is TGCAGCGTCGAGGGACAGGGGGCTGCATCGAACTATGGCTACACCTTC. Combining the CDR3 with reference TRBV29-1 and TRBJ1-2 gives the whole variable domain SAVISQKPSRDICQRGTSLTIQCQVDSQVTMMFWYRQQPGQSLTLIATANQGSEATYESGFVIDKFPISRPNLTFSTLTVSNMSPEDSSIYLCSVEGQGAASNYGYTFGSGTRLTVV.

In this sample, this clonotype turned up a few times. The chain joins TRBV5-1 to TRBJ1-1; 8 bases line up with TRBD1. Trimming cost V 3 bases and J 8 bases; bases outside gene matches: 6. Germline V gene lookup returns CDR1 SGHRS and CDR2 YFSETQ. The CDR3 runs 13 residues. This CDR3 is CASSSRGPLEAFF. Here the CDR3 DNA reads TGCGCCAGCAGCTCCAGGGGGCCCTTAGAAGCTTTCTTT. The full variable domain, completed using reference TRBV5-1 and TRBJ1-1, is KAGVTQTPRYLIKTRGQQVTLSCSPISGHRSVSWYQQTPGQGLQFLFEYFSETQRNKGNFPGRFSGRQFSNSRSEMNVSTLELGDSALYLCASSSRGPLEAFFGQGTRLTVV.

The sample holds a few counts of this clonotype. The chain couples TRBV9 to TRBJ2-2, with 14 nucleotides matching TRBD2. This CDR3 contains 18 residues. CDR1 and CDR2 (germline): SGDLS, YYNGEE. With 0 bases clipped from V and 10 bases from J, the junction kept 11 bases outside the gene matches. This CDR3 reads CASSVGLAGGSLFSELFF. CDR3 nucleotide sequence: TGTGCCAGCAGCGTAGGACTAGCGGGAGGGTCTTTGTTCTCGGAGCTGTTTTTT.

The table lists this clonotype with a few counts. This chain links TRBV2 with TRBJ2-4, with 10 bases identical to TRBD1. There are 13 residues in the CDR3. CDR1 is SNHLY, CDR2 FYNNEI, per germline. V was pared by 6 bases and J by 6 bases, with 2 bases of the junction left unmatched. CDR3 in DNA: TGTGCCAGCAGGGGACAGGGGATAAACATTCAGTACTTC. This sequence encodes CASRGQGINIQYF.

The rearrangement uses TRBV7-3 and TRBJ2-1; 9 positions match TRBD2. The CDR3 is 15 amino acids. Germline loops: CDR1 SGHTA, CDR2 FQGTGA. The V and J ends lost 1 base and 7 bases, in that order; junction bases with no gene match: 5. DNA of the CDR3: TGTGCCAGCAGCTTAATGTCTAGCGGGGTGAATGAGCAGTTCTTC. Its protein is CASSLMSSGVNEQFF. Full variable domain (remainder filled in from reference TRBV7-3 and TRBJ2-1): GAGVSQTPSNKVTEKGKYVELRCDPISGHTALYWYRQSLGQGPEFLIYFQGTGAADDSGLPNDRFFAVRPEGSVSTLKIQRTERGDSAVYLCASSLMSSGVNEQFFGPGTRLTVL.